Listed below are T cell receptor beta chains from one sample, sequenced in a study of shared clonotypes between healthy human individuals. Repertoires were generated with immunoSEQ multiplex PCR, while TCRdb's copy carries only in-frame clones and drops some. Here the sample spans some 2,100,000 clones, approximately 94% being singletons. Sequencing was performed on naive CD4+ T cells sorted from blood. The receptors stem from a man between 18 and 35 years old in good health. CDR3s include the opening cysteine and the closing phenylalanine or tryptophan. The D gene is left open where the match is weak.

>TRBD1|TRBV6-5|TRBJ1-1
CASRDRGQTEAFF
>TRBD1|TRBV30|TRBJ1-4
CAWNGQGASSNEKLFF
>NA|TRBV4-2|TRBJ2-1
CASSQDLQDVSYNEQFF
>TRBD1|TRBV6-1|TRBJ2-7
CASSALVGQGKEQYF
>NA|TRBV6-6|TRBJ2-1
CASSYPQENEQFF
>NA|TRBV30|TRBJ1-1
CAWRLDSRRGTEAFF
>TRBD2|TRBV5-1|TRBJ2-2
CASSVPSGTNTGELFF
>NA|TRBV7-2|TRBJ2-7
CASSLASTYEQYF
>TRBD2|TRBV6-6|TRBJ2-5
CASSSGLAGVQETQYF
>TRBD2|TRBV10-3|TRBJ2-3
CATSTAGGSTDTQYF
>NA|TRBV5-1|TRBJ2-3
CASSLVPGMGYTDTQYF
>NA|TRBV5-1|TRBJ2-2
CASSFQGKVAGELFF
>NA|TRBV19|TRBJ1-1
CASSRDFGITEAFF
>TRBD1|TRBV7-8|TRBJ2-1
CASSPGQGKYNEQFF
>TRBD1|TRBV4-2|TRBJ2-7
CASSQDIEQGALYEQYF
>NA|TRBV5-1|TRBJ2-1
CASSLRDSSREQFF
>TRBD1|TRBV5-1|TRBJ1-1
CASSTTGAGTEAFF
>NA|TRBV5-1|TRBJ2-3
CASRMVGGSRTDTQYF
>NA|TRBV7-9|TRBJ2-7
CASSPAALVHEQYF
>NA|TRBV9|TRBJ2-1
CASSPAGGTGSNEQFF
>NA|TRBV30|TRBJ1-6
CAWADSYNSPLHF
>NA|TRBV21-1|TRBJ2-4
CASNRDRPKNIQYF
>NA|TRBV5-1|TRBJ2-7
CASSLVSSYEQYF
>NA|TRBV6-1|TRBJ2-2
CASSAVGTGELFF
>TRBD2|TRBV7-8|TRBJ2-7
CASSLGTSGAPYEQYF
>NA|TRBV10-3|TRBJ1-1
CAISEYGVGNTEAFF
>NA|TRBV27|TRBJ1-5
CASRQGLSNQPQHF
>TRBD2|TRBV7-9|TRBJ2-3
CASSPALAGAQYF
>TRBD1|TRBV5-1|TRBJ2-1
CASSIRDRGEQFF
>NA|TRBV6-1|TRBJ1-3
CASRPGWSGNTIYF
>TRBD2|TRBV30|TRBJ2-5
CAWSVGGRAWGGQETQYF
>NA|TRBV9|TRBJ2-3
CASSVDSGSTDTQYF
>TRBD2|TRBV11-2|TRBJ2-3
CASSLAILAGGKFPDTQYF
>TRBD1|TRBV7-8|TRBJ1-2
CASSSGQGYGYTF
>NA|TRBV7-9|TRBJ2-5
CASSLVTYQETQYF
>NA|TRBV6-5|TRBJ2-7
CASSYFPGIYEQYF